The 19 T cell receptor beta chains reported below all come from one sample, sequenced in a study of OX40 agonist ivuxolimab in advanced cancers. Assay: immunoSEQ multiplex PCR; the TCRdb copy retains only in-frame clones and omits some. The table records about 61,000 clones, 82% of them present only once. The input for sequencing was CD4+ or CD8+ T cells sorted from blood, taken in a trial of the OX40 agonist ivuxolimab. The source is an adult with an advanced solid tumor such as melanoma, head and neck, liver or kidney cancer.

The chain carries TRBV5-6 and TRBJ2-7; TRBD2 is a possible D gene (6 bases). Germline CDR1 and CDR2: SGHDT and YYEEEE. The CDR3 loop spans 15 amino acids. V lost 3 bases and J 2 bases, leaving 15 bases between the germline ends. The CDR3 DNA reads TGTGCCAGCAGCTCGCGGAGGAGGGTTACCTACGAGCAGTACTTC. Translated, it gives CASSSRRRVTYEQYF.

V is TRBV11-2 and J is TRBJ2-2, with D perhaps matching TRBD1 or TRBD2 (5 bases each). CDR3 length: 16 residues. V dropped 5 bases and J dropped 7 bases, with 20 bases sitting between them. The germline V gene encodes CDR1 SGHAT and CDR2 FQNNGV. CDR3 nucleotide sequence: TGTGCCAGCAGCCCCCGAGTTTCGGGGACGAACGGGGAGCTGTTTTTT. Amino acids: CASSPRVSGTNGELFF.

The J gene is TRBJ2-3, the V gene TRBV7-9; 9 bases line up with TRBD2. V trimming: 0 bases; J trimming: 2 bases; junction bases outside the gene matches: 3. CDR1 and CDR2 from the germline V gene are SEHNR and FQNEAQ (reference sequence). There are 16 residues in the CDR3. The CDR3 reads CASSLALAGITDTQYF. The CDR3 DNA reads as TGTGCCAGCAGCTTAGCTCTAGCGGGGATCACAGATACGCAGTATTTT.

J is TRBJ2-1 and V is TRBV18, with D hard to call. The CDR3 loop spans 15 amino acids. V lost 4 bases and J 0 bases, leaving 10 bases between the germline ends. Germline V gene lookup returns CDR1 KGHSH and CDR2 LQKENI. CDR3 in DNA: TGTGCCAGCTCACTAGCTCTTAGCTCCTACAATGAGCAGTTCTTC. Translation: CASSLALSSYNEQFF.

As DNA, the CDR3 is TGCAGCGTCAAAGCTGGACAGGGGGTAGAGTTCTTC. It is translated as CSVKAGQGVEFF. V usage is TRBV29-1 and J usage is TRBJ2-1; TRBD1 matches at 10 bases. This CDR3 is 12 amino acids long. With 6 bases clipped from V and 14 bases from J, the junction kept 10 bases outside the gene matches. Germline values: CDR1 SQVTM, CDR2 ANQGSEA.

V and J are TRBV7-9 and TRBJ1-2, with D maybe TRBD1 (5 bases). Germline V gene data show CDR1 as SEHNR and CDR2 as FQNEAQ (reference sequence). The V end lost 4 bases, the J end lost 2 bases, and 17 bases lay between the germline ends. This CDR3 has 16 residues. Written as DNA, the CDR3 is TGTGCCAGCAGCTCAACCCCCCAACGGGGGAACTATGGCTACACCTTC. Translated, it gives CASSSTPQRGNYGYTF.

The chain recombines TRBV5-4 with TRBJ2-7; TRBD1 agrees at 7 bases. The CDR3 sequence is 14 residues long. With V trimmed by 4 bases and J by 1 base, 5 bases remained unmatched. Germline CDR1 is SGHNT and CDR2 is YYREEE (reference sequence). CDR3 DNA: TGTGCCAGCAGCCACGACAGGGAATCCTACGAGCAGTACTTC. The encoded protein is CASSHDRESYEQYF.

CDR3 coding DNA: TGTGCCAGCAGTGAATGGGGAGGGGAGGACATTCAGTACTTC. This sequence encodes CASSEWGGEDIQYF. The chain recombines TRBV25-1 with TRBJ2-4; 7 bases are shared with TRBD2. Germline V gives CDR1 MGHDK, CDR2 SYGVNS. V was pared by 1 base and J by 8 bases, with 5 bases of the junction left unmatched. This CDR3 has 14 residues.

The rearrangement uses TRBV4-2 and TRBJ2-5, with D possibly being TRBD1 or TRBD2 (6 bases each). V dropped 1 base and J dropped 2 bases, with 11 bases sitting between them. There are 15 residues in the CDR3. Germline lookup yields CDR1 LGHNA and CDR2 YNFKEQ. CDR3 coding DNA: TGTGCCAGCAGCCAAGTTGGGGGGCGTCAAGAGACCCAGTACTTC. Translation: CASSQVGGRQETQYF.

The chain couples TRBV19 to TRBJ1-3; possibly TRBD1 for D (5 bases). Trimming removed 8 bases at V and 4 bases at J, with 18 bases between. Germline V gene data show CDR1 as LNHDA and CDR2 as SQIVND (reference sequence). This CDR3 comprises 15 residues. The CDR3 DNA sequence: TGTGCCAGTCGACCGACAGTGTCGACCGGAAACACCATATATTTT. Its protein product is CASRPTVSTGNTIYF.

The chain uses TRBV5-4 and TRBJ1-5, with D possibly being TRBD1 (5 bases). Germline V gene data show CDR1 as SGHNT and CDR2 as YYREEE (reference sequence). CDR3 length equals 18 residues. V shed 4 bases and J shed 1 base, with 21 bases lying between them. The CDR3: CASSQEPPGYLSNQPQHF. CDR3 DNA sequence: TGTGCCAGCAGCCAAGAACCCCCAGGGTATTTGAGCAATCAGCCCCAGCATTTT.

This chain joins TRBV5-1 and TRBJ2-7, with TRBD1 identical over 9 bases. From germline, CDR1 is SGHRS and CDR2 YFSETQ. The J segment lost 6 bases and the V segment lost 1 base, leaving 11 bases of the junction unmatched. The length of the CDR3 is 16 residues. The CDR3 DNA follows: TGCGCCAGCAGCTTGTGGGGACCGGGACAGGGTTTCGAGCAGTACTTC. It codes for CASSLWGPGQGFEQYF.

V gene TRBV11-2 combines with J gene TRBJ2-5, with 9 bases fitting TRBD1. The length of the CDR3 is 13 residues. Trimming removed 6 bases from V and 4 bases from J; junction bases left unmatched: 3. Germline loops: CDR1 SGHAT, CDR2 FQNNGV. CDR3 DNA sequence: TGTGCCAGCAGTTGGGGACAGGGAGAGACCCAGTACTTC. It codes for CASSWGQGETQYF.

The chain is built from TRBV15 and TRBJ2-2; D tentatively reads TRBD1 or TRBD2 (5 bases each). Trimming left V 3 bases short and J 3 bases short, with 11 bases between. The germline V gene has CDR1 LNHNV and CDR2 YYDKDF (reference sequence). The CDR3 runs 15 residues. CDR3 sequence: CATSSRDQYTGELFF. The CDR3 DNA is TGTGCCACCAGCAGTCGGGACCAATACACCGGGGAGCTGTTTTTT.

The chain recombines TRBV25-1 with TRBJ2-1, with TRBD2 as a possible D gene (6 bases). The CDR3 is made up of 14 amino acids. The germline V gene encodes CDR1 MGHDK and CDR2 SYGVNS. Trimming left V 2 bases short and J 10 bases short, with 15 bases between. CDR3: CASSEVGGSKEQFF. The DNA of the CDR3 is TGTGCCAGCAGTGAAGTTGGGGGGTCCAAAGAGCAGTTCTTC.

This clone appeared a single time. The V call is TRBV7-2, the J call TRBJ2-7, with 7 bases matching TRBD1. Germline loops: CDR1 SGHTA, CDR2 FQGNSA. The junction had 4 bases not matched to a gene; V was cut back by 5 bases and J by 3 bases. The CDR3 contains 13 residues. The CDR3 protein is CASSPRTGYEQYF. In nucleotides, the CDR3 is TGTGCCAGCAGCCCCCGGACAGGCTACGAGCAGTACTTC. The complete variable domain, with remaining parts taken from reference TRBV7-2 and TRBJ2-7, reads GAGVSQSPSNKVTEKGKDVELRCDPISGHTALYWYRQSLGQGLEFLIYFQGNSAPDKSGLPSDRFSAERTGGSVSTLTIQRTQQEDSAVYLCASSPRTGYEQYFGPGTRLTVT.

The chain couples TRBV28 to TRBJ2-7; TRBD2 agrees at 7 bases. The V segment lost 6 bases and the J segment 9 bases; nucleotides outside the gene matches: 11. Germline lookup yields CDR1 MDHEN and CDR2 SYDVKM. This CDR3 region has 13 residues. CDR3 protein: CASRSAGSMGQYF. CDR3 nucleotide sequence: TGTGCCAGCAGGTCAGCGGGAAGCATGGGGCAGTACTTC.

This clone was picked up one time. V and J are TRBV7-9 and TRBJ2-5; 7 nucleotides line up with TRBD2. Germline V gene sequence: CDR1 SEHNR, CDR2 FQNEAQ (reference sequence). The CDR3 is 15 amino acids. The ends lost 2 bases at V and 4 bases at J; junction bases unmatched: 7. As DNA, the CDR3 is TGTGCCAGCAGCTTATCAGGACTAGTAAGAGAGACCCAGTACTTC. Translating it yields CASSLSGLVRETQYF. Supplemented by reference TRBV7-9 and TRBJ2-5, the full variable domain reads DTGVSQNPRHKITKRGQNVTFRCDPISEHNRLYWYRQTLGQGPEFLTYFQNEAQLEKSRLLSDRFSAERPKGSFSTLEIQRTEQGDSAMYLCASSLSGLVRETQYFGPGTRLLVL.

This clone was picked up a small number of times. This sequence joins TRBV5-4 and TRBJ1-4; 8 positions agree with TRBD1. V was clipped by 4 bases and J by 8 bases; unmatched bases: 4. CDR3 size: 13 residues. CDR1 is SGHNT, CDR2 YYREEE, per germline (reference sequence). The CDR3 protein is CASSAGDREKLFF. Written as DNA, the CDR3 is TGTGCCAGCAGCGCCGGGGACAGGGAAAAACTGTTTTTT. The full variable domain, its missing parts supplied by reference TRBV5-4 and TRBJ1-4, is ETGVTQSPTHLIKTRGQQVTLRCSSQSGHNTVSWYQQALGQGPQFIFQYYREEENGRGNFPPRFSGLQFPNYSSELNVNALELDDSALYLCASSAGDREKLFFGSGTQLSVL.